The 7 T cell receptor beta chains below come from one sample, sequenced in a study of blood T cell repertoires in COVID-19. Produced via immunoSEQ multiplex PCR; TCRdb's table is partial and in-frame only. The sample has 200,000 to 250,000 clones, 80% to 90% seen once; the top ten hold over 9.5%. The sample was peripheral blood. Source of these receptors: a woman of 80 years or more with acute or convalescent COVID-19.

J is TRBJ2-1 and V is TRBV5-1, with D possibly being TRBD2 (5 bases). Germline loops: CDR1 SGHRS, CDR2 YFSETQ. V was clipped by 0 bases and J by 8 bases, with 12 bases between them. This CDR3 has 14 amino acids. The CDR3 region is CASSLVLSEDEQFF. The CDR3 DNA sequence: TGCGCCAGCAGCTTGGTATTGTCGGAGGATGAGCAGTTCTTC.

The V and J genes are TRBV7-6 and TRBJ2-5, with 8 bases fitting TRBD1. J gave up 4 bases and V 5 bases, and 3 bases lay outside the gene matches. Looked up from germline, CDR1 is SGHVS and CDR2 is FNYEAQ. The CDR3 runs 13 residues. In nucleotides, the CDR3 is TGTGCCAGCAGCCCCGACAGGGGAGAGACCCAGTACTTC. Translation gives CASSPDRGETQYF.

The rearrangement links TRBV6-5 to TRBJ2-5; D perhaps matches TRBD2 (6 bases). V lost 8 bases, J lost 1 base, and 11 bases lay in between. Germline V gives CDR1 MNHEY, CDR2 SVGAGI. CDR3 length equals 13 residues. The CDR3 DNA sequence: TGTGCCAGCCATGGGGGGATCCAAGAGACCCAGTACTTC. Protein product: CASHGGIQETQYF.

This clone was seen once. The chain employs TRBV5-4 and TRBJ2-2; a possible D gene is TRBD2 (6 bases). The CDR3 spans 14 residues. Trimming removed 0 bases at V and 9 bases at J, with 12 bases between. Germline CDR1 is SGHNT and CDR2 is YYREEE (reference sequence). DNA for the CDR3: TGTGCCAGCAGCTTGGGACTAGAGGGCCGGGAGCTGTTTTTT. Translated: CASSLGLEGRELFF.

The count of this clone is one. The J gene is TRBJ2-7, the V gene TRBV4-1; 12 nucleotides agree with TRBD1. Germline V CDR1 and CDR2: MGHRA, YSYEKL. This CDR3 spans 15 amino acids. Trimming cost V 4 bases and J 3 bases; bases outside gene matches: 4. DNA for the CDR3: TGCGCCAGCAGCCCGGGACAGGGGGCGGGCTACGAGCAGTACTTC. Its protein is CASSPGQGAGYEQYF.

V is TRBV10-3 and J is TRBJ1-1; 7 bases map to TRBD1. V lost 6 bases and J lost 8; bases outside the gene matches: 9. The CDR3 runs to 13 residues. Germline V gene sequence: CDR1 ENHRY, CDR2 SYGVKD. The CDR3 here is CAISRDSQGEAFF. CDR3 DNA: TGTGCCATCAGCCGGGACAGCCAGGGGGAAGCTTTCTTT.

The rearrangement joins TRBV19 to TRBJ1-2; weak D call: TRBD1 (6 bases). The length of the CDR3 is 16 residues. Germline-derived CDR1 and CDR2 are LNHDA and SQIVND (reference sequence). V shed 5 bases and J shed 4 bases, with 20 bases lying between them. CDR3 nucleotides: TGTGCCAGTAGTGCCCGTCCCGGACAGCCGGGCTATGGCTACACCTTC. Amino acids: CASSARPGQPGYGYTF.